The 22 T cell receptor beta chains given below trace back to one sample, sequenced in a study of patients and donors after allogeneic stem cell transplantation. TCRdb passed the RT-PCR reads through MiXCR, listing each CDR3 protein once. The table shows about 960,000 distinct CDR3 sequences, with approximately 18% occurring only once. Material for sequencing was blood, either unsorted or a sorted T cell fraction (not recorded which). These receptors originate from a human donor who was either an allogeneic HSCT recipient or a stem cell or donor lymphocyte infusion donor (not recorded which). It is not recorded whose cells these are; they may come from a transplant donor.

The chain is built from TRBV5-1 and TRBJ1-3; TRBD1 matches at 7 bases. Germline V gene lookup returns CDR1 SGHRS and CDR2 YFSETQ. This CDR3 has 16 amino acids. Trimming took 0 bases from V and 3 from J; bases not matched to a gene: 6. The chain's CDR3 is CASSLEEGAGGNTIYF. In DNA form, the CDR3 reads TGCGCCAGCAGCTTGGAAGAGGGGGCCGGTGGAAACACCATATATTTT.

The chain recombines TRBV7-8 with TRBJ1-4; D might be TRBD1 (6 bases). Germline V lookup: CDR1 SGHVS, CDR2 FQNEAQ. V lost 3 bases and J 4 bases, leaving 12 bases between the germline ends. This CDR3 comprises 15 residues. In DNA, the CDR3 is TGTGCCAGCAGCTTGCAAGGACAGAGTAATGAAAAACTGTTTTTT. Translated, it gives CASSLQGQSNEKLFF.

This clonotype was detected a few times. The chain couples TRBV20-1 to TRBJ2-6, with 9 bases lining up with TRBD1. Unmatched junction bases numbered 6, after V lost 7 bases and J lost 2 bases. This CDR3 is built from 15 residues. The germline gives CDR1 DFQATT, CDR2 SNEGSKA (reference sequence). CDR3 loop: CSGRDRVTGANVLTF. The DNA of the CDR3 is TGCAGTGGCCGGGACAGGGTAACTGGGGCCAACGTCCTGACTTTC.

The CDR3 DNA sequence: TGTGCCAGCAGTTTAGTTGGACAGGGGTACCTAGCGGGAGAAGAGACCCAGTACTTC. This codes for CASSLVGQGYLAGEETQYF. The V call is TRBV27, the J call TRBJ2-5, with a possible D match to TRBD2 (10 bases). The CDR3 sequence is 19 residues long. Germline CDR1 MNHEY, CDR2 SMNVEV (reference sequence). The V end was cut by 2 bases, the J end by 3 bases, with 25 bases between.

The table lists this clonotype with many counts. The chain combines TRBV25-1 with TRBJ1-2; TRBD1 is a possible D gene (5 bases). The V and J ends lost 4 bases and 1 base respectively, with 7 bases between them. The CDR3 is 13 residues long. CDR1 and CDR2 (germline): MGHDK, SYGVNS. DNA for the CDR3: TGTGCCAGCAGTGCAGGGTTTAACTATGGCTACACCTTC. Translating it yields CASSAGFNYGYTF.

This clonotype was picked up a small number of times. This chain connects TRBV6-2 or TRBV6-3 to TRBJ2-7; a possible D gene is TRBD2 (5 bases). CDR1 and CDR2 from the germline V gene are MNHEY and SVGEGT. The V and J ends lost 7 bases and 1 base respectively, with 20 bases between them. The length of the CDR3 is 16 residues. CDR3 bases: TGTGCCAGCATTTGGGCCCTCGCCGGGAAATCCTACGAGCAGTACTTC. It specifies CASIWALAGKSYEQYF.

The sample holds many counts of this clonotype. The chain recombines TRBV12-3 or TRBV12-4 with TRBJ2-1; 8 positions agree with TRBD1. V shed 6 bases and J 3 bases; nucleotides not matched to a gene: 7. The CDR3 is 15 residues long. The CDR3 DNA is TGTGCCAGCAGGGGACTGACAGGGGACTACAATGAGCAGTTCTTC. Residues: CASRGLTGDYNEQFF.

In this sample, this clonotype turned up many times. The J gene is TRBJ2-7, the V gene TRBV12-3 or TRBV12-4; TRBD2 agrees at 12 bases. The CDR3 contains 15 residues. The ends lost 8 bases at V and 0 bases at J; junction bases unmatched: 5. CDR3 loop: CASSRLAGDSYEQYF. The CDR3 DNA follows: TGTGCCAGCTCACGACTAGCGGGGGACTCCTACGAGCAGTACTTC.

The rearrangement joins TRBV4-2 to TRBJ2-1; 11 bases align to TRBD2. V lost 0 bases and J lost 6; bases outside the gene matches: 7. Germline lookup yields CDR1 LGHNA and CDR2 YNFKEQ. CDR3 size: 17 residues. For the CDR3, the DNA is TGTGCCAGCAGCCAAGATCTGTTAGCGGGAGGGCCCAATGAGCAGTTCTTC. This sequence encodes CASSQDLLAGGPNEQFF.

The sample holds a few counts of this clonotype. This chain links TRBV18 with TRBJ2-5; D is unclear. V lost 2 bases and J 2 bases, leaving 6 bases between the germline ends. The CDR3 length is 13 residues. CDR1 KGHSH and CDR2 LQKENI come from the germline V gene. Written as DNA, the CDR3 is TGTGCCAGCTCACCAGACTTACAAGAGACCCAGTACTTC. The encoded protein is CASSPDLQETQYF.

This clonotype showed up many times. The rearrangement uses TRBV15 and TRBJ1-6; 8 nucleotides match TRBD1. Trimming cost V 1 base and J 8 bases; bases outside gene matches: 4. This CDR3 has 15 amino acids. CDR1 and CDR2 from the germline V gene are LNHNV and YYDKDF (reference sequence). CDR3 sequence: CATSRGGQGHSPLHF. The CDR3 region has the DNA TGTGCCACCAGCAGAGGTGGACAGGGCCATTCACCCCTCCACTTT.

This sequence joins TRBV27 and TRBJ2-3; the match to TRBD2 covers 8 bases. Trimming cost V 2 bases and J 1 base; bases outside gene matches: 11. This CDR3 is 18 amino acids long. Looked up from germline, CDR1 is MNHEY and CDR2 is SMNVEV (reference sequence). CDR3 sequence (DNA): TGTGCCAGCAGTTTAAGTCTTCTAGCGGGTGGAGGCACAGATACGCAGTATTTT. It yields the protein CASSLSLLAGGGTDTQYF.

This clonotype was seen more than once but under ten times. The chain combines TRBV6-5 with TRBJ2-2; 7 bases line up with TRBD2. Per germline, CDR1 MNHEY and CDR2 SVGAGI. The CDR3 loop spans 15 amino acids. V lost 2 bases to trimming and J lost 4 bases; unmatched junction nucleotides: 4. CDR3 coding DNA: TGTGCCAGCAGTTACCCAGGGAGGGTCACCGGGGAGCTGTTTTTT. It encodes CASSYPGRVTGELFF.

The CDR3 spells CASSFSGSAAEQFF. The DNA of the CDR3 is TGCGCCAGCAGCTTTAGCGGGAGCGCCGCTGAGCAGTTCTTC. V is TRBV5-1 and J is TRBJ2-1; 9 positions match TRBD2. V trimming: 2 bases; J trimming: 9 bases; junction bases outside the gene matches: 6. Looked up from germline, CDR1 is SGHRS and CDR2 is YFSETQ. There are 14 residues in the CDR3. The entire variable domain, with the rest obtained from reference TRBV5-1 and TRBJ2-1, is as follows: KAGVTQTPRYLIKTRGQQVTLSCSPISGHRSVSWYQQTPGQGLQFLFEYFSETQRNKGNFPGRFSGRQFSNSRSEMNVSTLELGDSALYLCASSFSGSAAEQFFGPGTRLTVL.

This clonotype showed up many times. The chain carries TRBV4-2 and TRBJ1-2, with 7 bases aligning to TRBD1. The CDR3 is 15 residues long. J lost 6 bases, V lost 1 base, and 8 bases had no gene match. CDR1 is LGHNA, CDR2 YNFKEQ, per germline. Here the CDR3 reads CASSQGAGTVNGYTF. The CDR3 nucleotides are TGTGCCAGCAGCCAAGGGGCCGGGACAGTGAATGGCTACACCTTC.

The chain couples TRBV19 to TRBJ2-1; no firm D call. There are 14 residues in the CDR3. CDR1 is LNHDA and CDR2 is SQIVND in the germline V gene (reference sequence). The V end was cut by 1 base, the J end by 6 bases, with 10 bases between. The DNA of the CDR3 is TGTGCCAGTAGTATAGGGTCTTGGGGCAATGAGCAGTTCTTC. Encoded protein: CASSIGSWGNEQFF.

This chain links TRBV7-9 with TRBJ1-1; D unclear. Germline CDR1 and CDR2: SEHNR and FQNEAQ (reference sequence). The CDR3 extends over 15 amino acids. V lost 0 bases and J 1 base, leaving 9 bases between the germline ends. CDR3 sequence reads: CASSLAQTPNTEAFF. The CDR3 DNA is TGTGCCAGCAGCTTAGCGCAGACCCCGAACACTGAAGCTTTCTTT.

This clonotype has ten or more counts. The rearrangement uses TRBV12-3 or TRBV12-4 and TRBJ2-1; either TRBD1 or TRBD2 may fit D (5 bases each). The V and J ends lost 3 bases and 7 bases respectively, with 10 bases between them. The CDR3 is made up of 13 amino acids. The CDR3: CASSFRGGNEQFF. The CDR3 DNA follows: TGTGCCAGCAGTTTTCGTGGGGGTAATGAGCAGTTCTTC.

This clonotype was counted a few times. The V call is TRBV7-9, the J call TRBJ2-7; the D gene is possibly TRBD1 (5 bases). The germline gives CDR1 SEHNR, CDR2 FQNEAQ (reference sequence). Trimming took off 5 bases at V and 2 bases at J, with 13 bases between the two ends. This CDR3 region has 14 residues. CDR3 DNA sequence: TGTGCCAGCAGCCAGGGCTCAATACCCTACGAGCAGTACTTC. Translating it yields CASSQGSIPYEQYF.

This clonotype was recorded many times. This chain links TRBV29-1 with TRBJ2-3; D is tentatively TRBD1 or TRBD2 (5 bases each). The CDR3 runs 12 residues. Trimming stripped 2 bases from V and 5 bases from J, with 8 bases between. Germline V gives CDR1 SQVTM, CDR2 ANQGSEA. CDR3 nucleotide sequence: TGCAGCGTTGAAAGAGGGGAAGATACGCAGTATTTT. It specifies CSVERGEDTQYF.

This clonotype showed up many times. The CDR3 region has the DNA TGTGCCAGCAGCCACGAGACAAGGATGGTCTACGAGCAGTACTTC. It yields the protein CASSHETRMVYEQYF. V and J are TRBV11-2 and TRBJ2-7; D is ambiguous. V lost 5 bases and J 3 bases, leaving 17 bases between the germline ends. This CDR3 region has 15 residues. Germline V gene lookup returns CDR1 SGHAT and CDR2 FQNNGV.

This clonotype was seen just once. The chain links TRBV5-1 to TRBJ2-5; D ambiguous. The CDR3 consists of 15 residues. Germline lookup yields CDR1 SGHRS and CDR2 YFSETQ. Trimming took 0 bases from V and 4 from J, leaving 13 bases between them. The CDR3 protein is CASSLELGSGETQYF. CDR3 nucleotide sequence: TGCGCCAGCAGCTTGGAGCTGGGATCTGGAGAGACCCAGTACTTC. Based on the CDR3 plus reference TRBV5-1 and TRBJ2-5, the full variable domain is KAGVTQTPRYLIKTRGQQVTLSCSPISGHRSVSWYQQTPGQGLQFLFEYFSETQRNKGNFPGRFSGRQFSNSRSEMNVSTLELGDSALYLCASSLELGSGETQYFGPGTRLLVL.